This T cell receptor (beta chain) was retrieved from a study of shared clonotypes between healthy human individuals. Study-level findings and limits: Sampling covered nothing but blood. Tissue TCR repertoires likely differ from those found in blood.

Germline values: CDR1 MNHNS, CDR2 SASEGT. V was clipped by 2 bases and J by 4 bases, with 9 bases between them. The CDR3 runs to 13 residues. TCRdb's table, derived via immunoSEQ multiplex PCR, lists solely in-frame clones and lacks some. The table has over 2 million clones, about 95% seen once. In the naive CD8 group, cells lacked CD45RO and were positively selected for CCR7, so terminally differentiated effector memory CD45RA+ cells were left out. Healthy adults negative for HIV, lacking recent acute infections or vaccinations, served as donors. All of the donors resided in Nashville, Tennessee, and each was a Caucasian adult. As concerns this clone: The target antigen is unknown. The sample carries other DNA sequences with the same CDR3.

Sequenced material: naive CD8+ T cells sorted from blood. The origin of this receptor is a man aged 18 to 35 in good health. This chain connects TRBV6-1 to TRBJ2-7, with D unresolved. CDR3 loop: CASSERQPYEQYF. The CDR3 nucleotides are TGTGCCAGCAGTGAACGACAACCATACGAGCAGTACTTC.